Following are 3 T cell receptor beta chains from one sample sequenced in a study of spatial heterogeneity in lung cancer. MiXCR was run by TCRdb on the 5' RACE reads, yielding one entry per CDR3 protein. The table lists tens of thousands of distinct CDR3 sequences, approximately 12% of them singletons, with about two fifths in the top ten. The time point was: sample taken at primary tumor resection. Sequencing was performed on PBMCs, taken at surgery. The source is a male donor with early-stage non-small cell lung cancer.

This clonotype appeared many times. Compared with germline, one end of the junction differs, possibly owing to a read error. The chain has TRBV7-7 and TRBJ2-2, with 9 bases that match TRBD2. The CDR3 is made up of 16 amino acids. The germline V gene encodes CDR1 SSHAT and CDR2 FNYEAQ (reference sequence). CDR3 DNA: TGTGCTAGCAGCGCCTTAGCGGGGGCTGGCACCGGGGAGCTGTTTTTT. The encoded protein is CASSALAGAGTGELFF.

The sample holds a few counts of this clonotype. V is TRBV7-2 and J is TRBJ2-3; D gene uncertain. Trimming removed 1 base from V and 1 base from J, with 9 bases in between. The germline V gene has CDR1 SGHTA and CDR2 FQGNSA. This CDR3 is built from 15 residues. The CDR3: CASSLVPGRTDTQYF. DNA of the CDR3: TGTGCCAGCAGCTTAGTCCCCGGACGCACAGATACGCAGTATTTT.

This clonotype was recorded at least ten times. The genes are TRBV7-2 and TRBJ1-3; 8 bases agree with TRBD1. The junction had 5 bases not matched to a gene; V was cut back by 5 bases and J by 2 bases. Germline CDR1 and CDR2: SGHTA and FQGNSA. The CDR3 is 15 residues long. The CDR3 spells CASSPDRGPGNTIYF. The CDR3, as DNA: TGTGCCAGCAGCCCTGACAGGGGCCCTGGAAACACCATATATTTT. Based on the CDR3 plus reference TRBV7-2 and TRBJ1-3, the full variable domain is GAGVSQSPSNKVTEKGKDVELRCDPISGHTALYWYRQSLGQGLEFLIYFQGNSAPDKSGLPSDRFSAERTGGSVSTLTIQRTQQEDSAVYLCASSPDRGPGNTIYFGEGSWLTVV.